This T cell receptor beta chain was recovered during a study of control samples from healthy donors and cancer patients (TCRdb year 2020). CDR1 and CDR2 are drawn from the germline V gene (reference sequence): LGHDT, YNNKEL. The CDR3 runs 16 residues from the cysteine to the phenylalanine. Only the CDR3 DNA stays, 48 bases, in frame from base 1. Trimming takes 4 bases off V and 3 bases off J; junction bases not matched to a gene: 11. Note on this clone: Its cognate antigen has yet to be identified. Nothing much larger sits one base from this clone, and base qualities are not available.

Library prep was done by the immunoSEQ multiplex PCR assay. TCRdb took this table from immuneACCESS and kept in-frame rearrangements with V and J called. Such tables lack part of the clones; where checked against another copy, unresolved V genes explain under half of the gap, and the rest is unexplained. In all, the sample holds 70,000 to 80,000 clones, and around 84% of those were seen once. The leading ten clones occupy about 15% of the sample. What was sequenced was blood. The V gene is TRBV3-1 (or the pseudogene TRBV3-2) and the J gene is TRBJ2-5, with TRBD1 matching 7 junction bases. The TCR sequence derives from a man between 50 and 59 years old in good health. The CDR3 protein is CASSPGQRVIKETQYF. The DNA sequence is as follows: TGTGCCAGCAGCCCGGGACAGAGGGTCATCAAAGAGACCCAGTACTTC.